What follows are 17 T cell receptor beta chains derived from one specimen sequenced in a study of T cell changes during pregnancy in multiple sclerosis. Generated by immunoSEQ multiplex PCR, the TCRdb table keeps only in-frame clones and is missing some. The sample consists of approximately 60,000 clones, roughly 93% of them appearing once. The sequences come from peripheral blood, collected in the second trimester of pregnancy. These receptors were collected from a female donor with multiple sclerosis, enrolled in a pregnancy study.

The chain employs TRBV2 and TRBJ1-5; D is perhaps TRBD1 (6 bases). Trimming took off 3 bases at V and 15 bases at J, with 15 bases between the two ends. The germline CDR1 and CDR2 sequences are SNHLY and FYNNEI. The CDR3 spans 12 residues. The CDR3 nucleotides are TGTGCCAGCAGTGACGACAGGCCCTCGCCGCATTTT. Protein sequence: CASSDDRPSPHF. The variable domain in full, completed from reference TRBV2 and TRBJ1-5, reads EPEVTQTPSHQVTQMGQEVILRCVPISNHLYFYWYRQILGQKVEFLVSFYNNEISEKSEIFDDQFSVERPDGSNFTLKIRSTKLEDSAMYFCASSDDRPSPHFGDGTRLSIL.

This chain connects TRBV5-5 to TRBJ2-7; 8 bases fit TRBD2. Germline lookup yields CDR1 SGHKS and CDR2 YYEKEE (reference sequence). There are 15 residues in the CDR3. Unmatched junction bases numbered 10, after V lost 5 bases and J lost 3 bases. The CDR3 DNA sequence: TGTGCCAGCAGGGCTCGAGGACTAGCTTTCTACGAGCAGTACTTC. Protein sequence: CASRARGLAFYEQYF. The variable domain in full, completed from reference TRBV5-5 and TRBJ2-7, reads DAGVTQSPTHLIKTRGQQVTLRCSPISGHKSVSWYQQVLGQGPQFIFQYYEKEERGRGNFPDRFSARQFPNYSSELNVNALLLGDSALYLCASRARGLAFYEQYFGPGTRLTVT.

This clone was seen just once. J is TRBJ1-2 and V is TRBV6-5; TRBD1 might be the D (6 bases). The V and J ends lost 8 bases and 8 bases respectively, with 18 bases between them. The germline gives CDR1 MNHEY, CDR2 SVGAGI. This CDR3 has 13 amino acids. CDR3 sequence: CASSKPTGLGYTF. The CDR3 region has the DNA TGTGCCAGCTCCAAACCCACAGGGCTAGGCTACACCTTC.

The rearrangement joins TRBV5-6 to TRBJ2-7, with TRBD1 as a possible D gene (5 bases). The germline V gene encodes CDR1 SGHDT and CDR2 YYEEEE. The CDR3 runs 16 residues. Trimming removed 0 bases from V and 7 bases from J, with 20 bases in between. CDR3 sequence reads: CASSLVGQGLFVEQYF. In nucleotides, the CDR3 is TGTGCCAGCAGCTTGGTAGGGCAGGGCCTTTTTGTGGAGCAGTACTTC.

The chain has TRBV7-2 and TRBJ2-5; D may be TRBD2 (6 bases). Trimming stripped 6 bases from V and 3 bases from J, with 11 bases between. Germline CDR1 is SGHTA and CDR2 is FQGNSA. The CDR3 spans 13 residues. This CDR3 is CASSRTNKETQYF. The CDR3 DNA is TGTGCCAGCAGTCGGACTAATAAAGAGACCCAGTACTTC. Based on the CDR3 plus reference TRBV7-2 and TRBJ2-5, the full variable domain is GAGVSQSPSNKVTEKGKDVELRCDPISGHTALYWYRQSLGQGLEFLIYFQGNSAPDKSGLPSDRFSAERTGGSVSTLTIQRTQQEDSAVYLCASSRTNKETQYFGPGTRLLVL.

The rearrangement joins TRBV4-3 to TRBJ1-2; D remains ambiguous. V was trimmed by 3 bases and J by 0 bases, leaving 8 bases between them. The CDR3 spans 14 residues. Germline V gene data show CDR1 as LGHNA and CDR2 as YSLEER. The CDR3 DNA follows: TGCGCCAGCAGCCAGGAAACAGCTAACTATGGCTACACCTTC. The encoded protein is CASSQETANYGYTF.

The chain carries TRBV28 and TRBJ1-4; perhaps TRBD1 as D (6 bases). Germline V gene data show CDR1 as MDHEN and CDR2 as SYDVKM. Between the trimmed V and J ends, which lost 9 bases and 8 bases, there was a span of 16 bases. This CDR3 contains 13 residues. CDR3 region: CASRRDTSEKLFF. CDR3 DNA: TGTGCCAGTCGCCGGGACACCTCCGAAAAACTGTTTTTT.

The DNA of the CDR3 is TGTGCCAGCAGCTTCACCCGCTACAGGGCTAGCAATCAGCCCCAGCATTTT. Translation: CASSFTRYRASNQPQHF. The chain recombines TRBV28 with TRBJ1-5; D may be TRBD1 (6 bases). The CDR3 is 17 residues long. Germline assignment: CDR1 MDHEN and CDR2 SYDVKM. Trimming left V 6 bases short and J 0 bases short, with 18 bases between.

The rearrangement links TRBV5-8 to TRBJ1-1; 8 bases line up with TRBD1. Germline trimming cut 4 bases from V and 6 bases from J; bases unmatched to any gene: 5. Germline values: CDR1 SGHTS, CDR2 YDEGEE. This CDR3 region has 13 residues. CDR3 in amino acids: CASSPTGGAEAFF. The CDR3 nucleotides read TGTGCCAGCAGCCCAACAGGGGGAGCTGAAGCTTTCTTT.

V is TRBV6-5 and J is TRBJ1-2; D call uncertain. The CDR3 contains 14 residues. V lost 0 bases and J 4 bases, leaving 9 bases between the germline ends. Germline CDR1 MNHEY, CDR2 SVGAGI. Here the CDR3 reads CASSYSGSLYGYTF. CDR3 coding DNA: TGTGCCAGCAGTTACTCTGGCAGTCTCTATGGCTACACCTTC.

The J gene is TRBJ1-3, the V gene TRBV5-1, with D perhaps TRBD1 (6 bases). The V end was cut by 0 bases, the J end by 0 bases, with 7 bases between. The CDR3 has 15 residues. The V gene's germline CDR1 is SGHRS and CDR2 YFSETQ. The CDR3, as DNA: TGCGCCAGCAGCTTGGAGGGGGTCTCTGGAAACACCATATATTTT. Amino acids: CASSLEGVSGNTIYF.

The J gene is TRBJ1-4, the V gene TRBV2, with a tentative D call TRBD1 (6 bases). V was pared by 2 bases and J by 2 bases, with 6 bases between. The length of the CDR3 is 14 residues. Germline V gene data show CDR1 as SNHLY and CDR2 as FYNNEI. The CDR3 nucleotides are TGTGCCAGCAGTGAACAGGGGACTAATGAAAAACTGTTTTTT. Its protein product is CASSEQGTNEKLFF.

The chain combines TRBV30 with TRBJ1-1, with a possible D match to TRBD1 (5 bases). This CDR3 has 18 amino acids. V shed 1 base and J shed 1 base, with 22 bases lying between them. CDR1 and CDR2 from the germline V gene are GTSNPN and SVGIG (reference sequence). CDR3 in DNA: TGTGCCTGGAGTGGCCAACGGAGGGGCTTGAGGAAGAACACTGAAGCTTTCTTT. Protein: CAWSGQRRGLRKNTEAFF.

This chain uses TRBV5-1 with TRBJ2-1, with 13 bases matching TRBD2. Germline lookup yields CDR1 SGHRS and CDR2 YFSETQ. V lost 3 bases to trimming and J lost 0 bases; unmatched junction nucleotides: 3. The CDR3 consists of 17 residues. The CDR3 protein is CASSWGLAGSSYNEQFF. The CDR3 bases are TGCGCCAGCAGCTGGGGACTAGCGGGGAGCTCCTACAATGAGCAGTTCTTC.

The chain uses TRBV7-3 and TRBJ2-3; 8 nucleotides agree with TRBD2. The ends lost 4 bases at V and 5 bases at J; junction bases unmatched: 11. Germline V gene sequence: CDR1 SGHTA, CDR2 FQGTGA. The CDR3 length is 16 residues. The CDR3 DNA follows: TGTGCCAGCAGCTCTGGGGCAGGACTAGCTGGAGATACGCAGTATTTT. This translates into CASSSGAGLAGDTQYF.

This clone came up once. The chain recombines TRBV10-3 with TRBJ1-2; 8 bases line up with TRBD1. The CDR3 sequence is 21 residues long. The ends lost 6 bases at V and 3 bases at J; junction bases unmatched: 27. The germline gives CDR1 ENHRY, CDR2 SYGVKD. The CDR3 reads CAISRTGMDPRLPPGHYGYTF. The CDR3 DNA sequence: TGTGCCATCAGCCGGACAGGGATGGATCCCCGCCTCCCCCCCGGCCACTATGGCTACACCTTC.

V and J are TRBV5-1 and TRBJ1-5; 8 bases line up with TRBD1. The CDR3 has 14 amino acids. Per the germline V gene, CDR1 is SGHRS and CDR2 is YFSETQ. After removal of 4 bases from V and 5 bases from J, the junction contained 5 bases not matched to a gene. The CDR3: CASSPGTGYQPQHF. For the CDR3, the DNA is TGCGCCAGCAGCCCGGGGACAGGCTATCAGCCCCAGCATTTT.